Listed below are T cell receptor beta chains from one sample, sequenced in a study of blood T cell repertoires in COVID-19. TCRdb's table, derived via immunoSEQ multiplex PCR, lists solely in-frame clones and lacks some. This table holds 190,000 or so clones, roughly nine tenths found once. Sample: peripheral blood. The receptors come from a man aged 40-49 years with acute or convalescent COVID-19. The CDR3 runs from the conserved cysteine through the conserved F or W. The D gene is left open where the match is weak. Clone size is shown for a subset of rows, as once, few, many or a class of expanded clone.

TGTGCCAGCAGCCGGACAGGAGGAGGGACCCAGTACTTC,CASSRTGGGTQYF,-,TRBJ2-5,TRBD1,TRBV7-3
TGTGCCAGCAGCTGGGCTGCTACAGATACGCAGTATTTT,CASSWAATDTQYF,few,TRBJ2-3,-,TRBV7-9
TGCGCCAGCAGCGAAGACAGGGCCGATTACCAAGAGACCCAGTACTTC,CASSEDRADYQETQYF,-,TRBJ2-5,TRBD1,TRBV5-1
TGTGCCAGCAGTTCCAGTAGTGGAGAACGTTCACCCCTCCACTTT,CASSSSSGERSPLHF,-,TRBJ1-6,-,TRBV28
TGTGCCAGCAGCCCGTCGGGACTCCTCTCCTACGAGCAGTACTTC,CASSPSGLLSYEQYF,-,TRBJ2-7,-,TRBV9
TGTGCCAGCAGTCTGACAGGGTCCAATCAGCCCCAGCATTTT,CASSLTGSNQPQHF,-,TRBJ1-5,TRBD1,TRBV25-1
TGTGCCAGCAGTCCCCGACAGGGATGGGGCTACACCTTC,CASSPRQGWGYTF,-,TRBJ1-2,TRBD1,TRBV7-2
TGTGCCAGTAGTATTTACAGGGGCTTTTCACCCCTCCACTTT,CASSIYRGFSPLHF,-,TRBJ1-6,TRBD1,TRBV19
TGTGCTAGTGGTTTGGGAACAGGGTTGTCGGATGAGCAGTTCTTC,CASGLGTGLSDEQFF,-,TRBJ2-1,-,TRBV12-5
TGTGCCAGCAGGGGACAGGGAAGAGAAAAACTGTTTTTT,CASRGQGREKLFF,-,TRBJ1-4,TRBD1,TRBV12-3/TRBV12-4
TGTGCCAGCAGCTCCTGGACTAGCGGGGGGAACGAGCAGTACTTC,CASSSWTSGGNEQYF,-,TRBJ2-7,TRBD2,TRBV6-2/TRBV6-3
TGTGCCAGCAGCTATACAGGGCTCGAGCAGTACTTC,CASSYTGLEQYF,-,TRBJ2-7,-,TRBV7-9
TGTGCCAGCAGCGCAGAAGGGGGTAGCTACACTGAAGCTTTCTTT,CASSAEGGSYTEAFF,once,TRBJ1-1,-,TRBV7-9
TGCGCCAGCAGCTCAGGGACAGATAATGAAAAACTGTTTTTT,CASSSGTDNEKLFF,-,TRBJ1-4,TRBD1,TRBV5-1
TGTGCCAGCAGCTATAGAGCGGGGGGACACGGAGATACGCAGTATTTT,CASSYRAGGHGDTQYF,once,TRBJ2-3,TRBD2,TRBV6-4
TGTGCCAGTAGTCCCGGGACAGTTAGCAATCAGCCCCAGCATTTT,CASSPGTVSNQPQHF,-,TRBJ1-5,TRBD1,TRBV19
TGCGCCAGCAGCTTAGTGGTCGGTAACACTGAAGCTTTCTTT,CASSLVVGNTEAFF,-,TRBJ1-1,-,TRBV5-1
TGCGCCAGCAAACAGGGGGTTACGGCAGATACGCAGTATTTT,CASKQGVTADTQYF,-,TRBJ2-3,TRBD1,TRBV5-1
TGCGCCAGCAGCGTCTCGACCGTCAAAAGGGGCTATAATTCACCCCTCCACTTT,CASSVSTVKRGYNSPLHF,-,TRBJ1-6,-,TRBV5-1
TGTGCCAGCAGTTTCTCGGGGAACACTGAAGCTTTCTTT,CASSFSGNTEAFF,-,TRBJ1-1,-,TRBV12-3/TRBV12-4
TGTGCCAGCAGCTTGAGGGGGGGGGTCACAGATACGCAGTATTTT,CASSLRGGVTDTQYF,-,TRBJ2-3,-,TRBV5-4
TGTGCCAGCAGCCCGCGAGGAACTGGGGCCAACGTCCTGACTTTC,CASSPRGTGANVLTF,once,TRBJ2-6,-,TRBV11-2
TGTGCCAGCAGCTCACCGGGGGATTCACCCCTCCACTTT,CASSSPGDSPLHF,-,TRBJ1-6,-,TRBV7-9
TGTGCCAGCCGCCTCGGATTCGGGGACACTGAAGCTTTCTTT,CASRLGFGDTEAFF,-,TRBJ1-1,-,TRBV19
TGCGCCAGCAGCCCGGTTCGCGGGGGGGCCGGGAATGAGCAGTTCTTC,CASSPVRGGAGNEQFF,once,TRBJ2-1,TRBD2,TRBV5-1
TGCGCCAGCAGTCAACCGACATTAAGGGGTGGCACCATATATTTT,CASSQPTLRGGTIYF,-,TRBJ1-3,-,TRBV23-1
TGCGCCAGCAGCCCCGGAGGACAGGACCAAGAGACCCAGTACTTC,CASSPGGQDQETQYF,-,TRBJ2-5,TRBD1,TRBV5-1
TGTGCCAGCAGCTTAAGGTGGGGACAGAGTAACACTGAAGCTTTCTTT,CASSLRWGQSNTEAFF,-,TRBJ1-1,TRBD1,TRBV11-2
TGCAGTGCTAGTCTGTCAGGCAAGCTCTACGAGCAGTACTTC,CSASLSGKLYEQYF,-,TRBJ2-7,-,TRBV20-1
TGTGCCAGCAGCCGCCAGCGGGGCCAAGAGACCCAGTACTTC,CASSRQRGQETQYF,-,TRBJ2-5,TRBD2,TRBV7-2
TGTGCCTGGAGTGTTCCCCGGAACACCATATATTTT,CAWSVPRNTIYF,-,TRBJ1-3,-,TRBV30
TGTGCCAGCAGCTTTGGGGGGATTAGTACTGAAGCTTTCTTT,CASSFGGISTEAFF,once,TRBJ1-1,-,TRBV7-8
TGTGCCAGCAAAACCTTGGACAGCTCTTCCAATGAGCAGTTCTTC,CASKTLDSSSNEQFF,-,TRBJ2-1,-,TRBV2
TGTGCCAGCAGCGTAGGGACAGCCTATAATTCACCCCTCCACTTT,CASSVGTAYNSPLHF,-,TRBJ1-6,-,TRBV9
TGTGCCAGCAGCTTAGGGGGGGGACTCCTGAACAATGAGCAGTTCTTC,CASSLGGGLLNNEQFF,once,TRBJ2-1,TRBD2,TRBV11-1
TGTGCCAGCAGTTACTCGTCGGGACAGGGCCCCTTATTCTTT,CASSYSSGQGPLFF,-,TRBJ1-1,TRBD1,TRBV6-5
TGTGCCAGCAGCCACCCCGGTTCCCAGCATTTT,CASSHPGSQHF,-,TRBJ1-5,-,TRBV2
TGTGCCAGCAGCTCCGCGGGACAGACTGTCGTTGAGACTGAAGCTTTCTTT,CASSSAGQTVVETEAFF,-,TRBJ1-1,TRBD1,TRBV5-6
TGTGCCAGCAGCCAAGTCACAGGGGACAATGCTAATGAAAAACTGTTTTTT,CASSQVTGDNANEKLFF,-,TRBJ1-4,TRBD1,TRBV3-1/TRBV3-2
TGTGCCAGCTCACCCCGACAGCGAACAAACTATGGCTACACCTTC,CASSPRQRTNYGYTF,-,TRBJ1-2,-,TRBV18
TGTGCCAGCAGCTTAGTGCCAGGGTCTACCGGGGAGCTGTTTTTT,CASSLVPGSTGELFF,once,TRBJ2-2,-,TRBV13
TGTGCCAGCAGCGCTCACCAAAACGCAGTAGGCTACACCTTC,CASSAHQNAVGYTF,-,TRBJ1-2,-,TRBV9
TGTGCCAGCAGCGATCCTCAGGGACTAGCGAGCTACAATGAGCAGTTCTTC,CASSDPQGLASYNEQFF,-,TRBJ2-1,TRBD2,TRBV9
TGTGCCAGCAGTCCGCCATCCGGGACAGGGTCCTACAATGAGCAGTTCTTC,CASSPPSGTGSYNEQFF,-,TRBJ2-1,TRBD1,TRBV28
TGTGCCACCAGCAGAGCCGGGACAGGGGTCTACGAGCAGTACTTC,CATSRAGTGVYEQYF,-,TRBJ2-7,TRBD1,TRBV15
TGTGCCAGCAGCTTAGCGCGGGGTTTTGCAGATACGCAGTATTTT,CASSLARGFADTQYF,-,TRBJ2-3,-,TRBV7-2
TGTGCCAGCAGCGGACAGGCGTCCAATCAGCCCCAGCATTTT,CASSGQASNQPQHF,-,TRBJ1-5,TRBD1,TRBV7-8
TGTGCCAGCAGCCGATACCTAGCGGGGGTGGAGACCCAGTACTTC,CASSRYLAGVETQYF,-,TRBJ2-5,TRBD2,TRBV7-9
TGTGCCAGCAGTTTACTAACGGGGATTGGATTCGGTGAGCAGTTCTTC,CASSLLTGIGFGEQFF,-,TRBJ2-1,-,TRBV6-5
TGTGCCACCAGCAAGGGAGGGAACGAGCAGTACTTC,CATSKGGNEQYF,-,TRBJ2-7,TRBD2,TRBV15
TGTGCCAGCAGTTACCACCCCGGGACAGGGACGTACTACACCTTC,CASSYHPGTGTYYTF,-,TRBJ1-2,TRBD1,TRBV6-2/TRBV6-3
TGTGCCAGCAGAGATGGGCAGCATAATCAGCCCCAGCATTTT,CASRDGQHNQPQHF,-,TRBJ1-5,-,TRBV6-5
TGCGCCAGCTCTCGAGGGCAGGCGAACACTGAAGCTTTCTTT,CASSRGQANTEAFF,-,TRBJ1-1,-,TRBV5-1
TGTGCCAGTAGTACCCGAGCTGGGCGCGCCGGAACTGGAAACACCATATATTTT,CASSTRAGRAGTGNTIYF,-,TRBJ1-3,-,TRBV19
TGTGCCAGCAGCTTAGATCAGGGAGATACGCAGTATTTT,CASSLDQGDTQYF,-,TRBJ2-3,-,TRBV7-2
TGCGCCAGCAGCCAAGATGGGGGGGTCGAAAAACTGTTTTTT,CASSQDGGVEKLFF,-,TRBJ1-4,-,TRBV4-3
TGTGCCAGCAGTTTAAACGGGGCAGGGGAGAATGAAAAACTGTTTTTT,CASSLNGAGENEKLFF,-,TRBJ1-4,-,TRBV28
TGCGCCAGCAGCCGGGGAGAATCTCCTACGGAGCAGTACTTC,CASSRGESPTEQYF,-,TRBJ2-7,-,TRBV4-3
TGTGCCAGCAGCTTAGTTGAGTTTCCCTACGAGCAGTACTTC,CASSLVEFPYEQYF,-,TRBJ2-7,-,TRBV7-9
TGTGCCAGCTCACTTCAAATCTCCTACGAGCAGTACTTC,CASSLQISYEQYF,-,TRBJ2-7,-,TRBV18